The clone carrying this T cell receptor (beta chain) was picked up many times. This CDR3 is built from 13 residues. CDR1 SQVTM and CDR2 ANQGSEA come from the germline V gene. Trimming shortened V by 6 bases and J by 6 bases, and 17 bases separated the two germline ends. TCRdb redid the calling of the RT-PCR reads with MiXCR, one entry per CDR3 protein. In the table there are hundreds of thousands of distinct CDR3 sequences, more than 13% of which are singletons. V is TRBV29-1 and J is TRBJ1-2; the D gene is possibly TRBD1 (6 bases). This TCR was recovered from a female donor in good health, serving as a healthy control. Sequencing input: memory CD4+ T cells from blood. CDR3 loop: CSVPPGTNHGYTF. Written as DNA, the CDR3 is TGCAGCGTACCCCCCGGGACAAACCATGGCTACACCTTC.